This T cell receptor beta chain was profiled in a study of CD8+ T cells in alopecia areata. Trimming shortened V by 6 bases and J by 3 bases, and 15 bases separated the two germline ends. Germline values: CDR1 PRHDT, CDR2 FYEKMQ (reference sequence). The CDR3 runs to 14 residues. This clone was counted between two and nine times. Its antigen is unidentified. Sequencing relied on a cDNA template that was reverse transcribed from extracted RNA. Assay used: immunoSEQ multiplex PCR; TCRdb lists only in-frame clones, some missing. The data contain around 160,000 clones, approximately 57% of them seen just once; the ten biggest clones take up 13% to 15%. Specified treatment: oral pan-JAK inhibitor, 5-10 mg twice daily. The authors sorted CD4+ and CD8+ T cells from PBMCs. Points from the study as a whole: Scalp clonality, together with expanded CD8+ clones among the top 100, fell significantly with tofacitinib.

The chain combines TRBV13 with TRBJ2-7; D might be TRBD1 or TRBD2, each matching 6 bases. Here the sequenced sample was CD4+ T cells sorted from blood, taken at week 24, from a patient treated with tofacitinib. This clonotype was obtained from a human donor with alopecia areata. The CDR3 DNA follows: TGTGCCAGCAGTTTACAGGGAGGCGGCTACGAGCAGTACTTC. This sequence encodes CASSLQGGGYEQYF.